Included here is one T cell receptor (beta chain) sequence, with context. The sample belongs to a study of blood T cell repertoires in COVID-19. As originally analysed: Estimation of nucleated cell counts was performed using reference gene primer amplification. The protocol was immunoSEQ multiplex PCR, while the TCRdb copy is restricted to in-frame clones and leaves out a portion. The V and J calls and clone size come from that table; D and trimming were worked out from the DNA. The repertoire holds about 170,000 clones, with over 75% as singletons. CDR1 and CDR2 (germline): SGHRS, YFSETQ. The CDR3 has 15 amino acids. Trimming pared 3 bases from V and 4 bases from J, leaving 17 bases between.

Sequencing input: PBMCs or T cells enriched from blood (not recorded which). This chain joins TRBV5-1 and TRBJ2-7, with D perhaps matching TRBD1 (5 bases). This clonotype was obtained from a woman between 18 and 29 years old who had recovered from COVID-19. The CDR3 region has the DNA TGCGCCAGCAGCTCCATCGATGGGGCCGGTTACGAGCAGTACTTC. The encoded protein is CASSSIDGAGYEQYF. Based on the CDR3 plus reference TRBV5-1 and TRBJ2-7, the full variable domain is KAGVTQTPRYLIKTRGQQVTLSCSPISGHRSVSWYQQTPGQGLQFLFEYFSETQRNKGNFPGRFSGRQFSNSRSEMNVSTLELGDSALYLCASSSIDGAGYEQYFGPGTRLTVT.